This TCR beta chain is from a study of identifying expanded T cells in peripheral blood. The CDR3 is 15 amino acids. In germline, CDR1 is SGHNT, CDR2 YYREEE (reference sequence). With 2 bases clipped from V and 1 base from J, the junction kept 1 base outside the gene matches. Method: immunoSEQ multiplex PCR; TCRdb's copy keeps in-frame clones and lacks some. Of around 100,000 clones in the sample, approximately 89% are singletons; the top ten hold approximately 5.7%. Source material: blood. The TCR comes from a person aged 18 to 70 in good health. V gene TRBV5-4 combines with J gene TRBJ1-5, with 9 nucleotides matching TRBD1. The CDR3 spells CASSFGQGSNQPQHF. The CDR3 coding sequence is TGTGCCAGCAGCTTTGGACAGGGGAGCAATCAGCCCCAGCATTTT.